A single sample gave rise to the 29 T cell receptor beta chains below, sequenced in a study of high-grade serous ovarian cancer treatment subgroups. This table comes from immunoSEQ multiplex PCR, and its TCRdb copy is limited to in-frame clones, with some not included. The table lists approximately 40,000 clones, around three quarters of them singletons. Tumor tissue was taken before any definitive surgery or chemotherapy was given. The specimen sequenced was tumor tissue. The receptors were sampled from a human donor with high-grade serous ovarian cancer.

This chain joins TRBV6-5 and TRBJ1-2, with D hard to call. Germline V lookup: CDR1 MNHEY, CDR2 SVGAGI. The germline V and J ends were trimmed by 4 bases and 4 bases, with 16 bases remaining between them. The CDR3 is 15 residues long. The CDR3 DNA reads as TGTGCCAGCAGTTCCATTTACTCAGTTCGCTATGGCTACACCTTC. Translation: CASSSIYSVRYGYTF.

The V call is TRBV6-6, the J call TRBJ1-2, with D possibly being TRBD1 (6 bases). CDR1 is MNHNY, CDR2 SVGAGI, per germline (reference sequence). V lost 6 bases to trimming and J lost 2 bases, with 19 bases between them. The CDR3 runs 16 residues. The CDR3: CASRSSTGLDNYGYTF. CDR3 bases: TGTGCCAGCAGGTCCTCCACAGGGTTAGACAACTATGGCTACACCTTC.

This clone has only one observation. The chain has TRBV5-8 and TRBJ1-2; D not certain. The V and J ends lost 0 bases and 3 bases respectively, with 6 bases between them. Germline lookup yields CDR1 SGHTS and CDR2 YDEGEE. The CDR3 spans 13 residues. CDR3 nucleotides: TGTGCCAGCAGCTTGGCCCAGTACTATGGCTACACCTTC. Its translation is CASSLAQYYGYTF.

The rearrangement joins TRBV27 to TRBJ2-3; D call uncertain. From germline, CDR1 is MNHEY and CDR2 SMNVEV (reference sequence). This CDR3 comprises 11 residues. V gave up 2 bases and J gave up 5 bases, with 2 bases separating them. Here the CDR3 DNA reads TGTGCCAGCAGTTTAGGAGATACGCAGTATTTT. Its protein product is CASSLGDTQYF.

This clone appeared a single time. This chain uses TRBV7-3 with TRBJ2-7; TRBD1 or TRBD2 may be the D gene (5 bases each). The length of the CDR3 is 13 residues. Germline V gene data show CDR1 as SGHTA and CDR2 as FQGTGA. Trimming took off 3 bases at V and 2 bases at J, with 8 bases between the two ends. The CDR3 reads CASSLGVAYEQYF. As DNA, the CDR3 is TGTGCCAGCAGCTTGGGGGTGGCCTACGAGCAGTACTTC.

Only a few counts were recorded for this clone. The CDR3 region is CASSSTLNNEQFF. The CDR3 DNA reads as TGTGCCAGCAGTTCAACTTTAAACAATGAGCAGTTCTTC. V is TRBV27 and J is TRBJ2-1; D is unclear. Germline assignment: CDR1 MNHEY and CDR2 SMNVEV (reference sequence). CDR3 size: 13 residues. Trimming pared 4 bases from V and 5 bases from J, leaving 9 bases between.

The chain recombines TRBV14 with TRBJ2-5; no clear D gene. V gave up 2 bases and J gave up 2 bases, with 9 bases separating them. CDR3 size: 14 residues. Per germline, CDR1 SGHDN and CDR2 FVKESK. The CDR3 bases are TGTGCCAGCAGCCAATATGGTACACAAGAGACCCAGTACTTC. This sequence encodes CASSQYGTQETQYF.

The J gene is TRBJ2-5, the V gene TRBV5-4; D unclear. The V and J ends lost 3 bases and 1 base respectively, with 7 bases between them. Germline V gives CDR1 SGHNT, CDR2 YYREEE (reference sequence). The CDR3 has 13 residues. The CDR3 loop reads CASSSTTQETQYF. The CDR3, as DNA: TGTGCCAGCAGCTCGACAACCCAAGAGACCCAGTACTTC.

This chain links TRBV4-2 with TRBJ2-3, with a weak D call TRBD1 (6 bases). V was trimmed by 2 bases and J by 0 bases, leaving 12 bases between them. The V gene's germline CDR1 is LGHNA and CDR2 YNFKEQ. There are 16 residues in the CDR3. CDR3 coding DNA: TGTGCCAGCAGCCAACGTGCAGGGGCGAGCACAGATACGCAGTATTTT. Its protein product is CASSQRAGASTDTQYF.

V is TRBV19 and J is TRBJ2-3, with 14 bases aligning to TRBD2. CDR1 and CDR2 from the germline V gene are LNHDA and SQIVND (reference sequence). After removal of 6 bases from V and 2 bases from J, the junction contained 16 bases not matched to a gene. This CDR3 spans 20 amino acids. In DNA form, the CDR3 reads TGTGCCAGTAGAAACCGCGGACTAGCGGGAGGAATAGGGGACACAGATACGCAGTATTTT. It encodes CASRNRGLAGGIGDTDTQYF. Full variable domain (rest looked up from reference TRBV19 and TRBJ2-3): DGGITQSPKYLFRKEGQNVTLSCEQNLNHDAMYWYRQDPGQGLRLIYYSQIVNDFQKGDIAEGYSVSREKKESFPLTVTSAQKNPTAFYLCASRNRGLAGGIGDTDTQYFGPGTRLTVL.

CDR3 sequence reads: CASSLNPILGGTGPYSSGANVLTF. CDR3 sequence (DNA): TGTGCCAGCAGCTTAAACCCGATTTTGGGAGGGACAGGACCTTATAGCTCTGGGGCCAACGTCCTGACTTTC. The chain combines TRBV7-3 with TRBJ2-6, with D possibly being TRBD1 (8 bases). The CDR3 is made up of 24 amino acids. V gave up 1 base and J gave up 0 bases, with 31 bases separating them. CDR1 SGHTA and CDR2 FQGTGA come from the germline V gene.

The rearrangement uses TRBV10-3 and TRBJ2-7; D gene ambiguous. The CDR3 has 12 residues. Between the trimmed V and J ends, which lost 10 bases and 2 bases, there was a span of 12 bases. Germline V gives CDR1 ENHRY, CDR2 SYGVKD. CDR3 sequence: CATADGTYEQYF. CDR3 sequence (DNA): TGTGCCACCGCGGACGGAACCTACGAGCAGTACTTC.

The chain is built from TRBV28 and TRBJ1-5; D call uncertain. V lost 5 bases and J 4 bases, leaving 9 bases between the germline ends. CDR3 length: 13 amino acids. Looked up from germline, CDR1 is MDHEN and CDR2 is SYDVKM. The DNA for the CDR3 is TGTGCCAGCAGTCCCGACCGGAATCAGCCCCAGCATTTT. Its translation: CASSPDRNQPQHF.

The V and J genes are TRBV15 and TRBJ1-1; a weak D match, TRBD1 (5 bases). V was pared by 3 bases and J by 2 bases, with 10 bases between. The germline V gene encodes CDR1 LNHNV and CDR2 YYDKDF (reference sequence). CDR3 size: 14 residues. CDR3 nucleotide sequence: TGTGCCACCAGCAGGCGGGACCTAAACACTGAAGCTTTCTTT. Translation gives CATSRRDLNTEAFF. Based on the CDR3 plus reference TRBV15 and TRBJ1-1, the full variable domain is DAMVIQNPRYQVTQFGKPVTLSCSQTLNHNVMYWYQQKSSQAPKLLFHYYDKDFNNEADTPDNFQSRRPNTSFCFLDIRSPGLGDTAMYLCATSRRDLNTEAFFGQGTRLTVV.

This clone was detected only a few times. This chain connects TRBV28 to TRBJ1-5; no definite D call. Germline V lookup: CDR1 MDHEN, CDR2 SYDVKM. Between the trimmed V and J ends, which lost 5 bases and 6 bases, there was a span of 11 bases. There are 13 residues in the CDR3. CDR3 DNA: TGTGCCAGCAGTCCCTGGGCTGGTCAGCCCCAGCATTTT. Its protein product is CASSPWAGQPQHF.

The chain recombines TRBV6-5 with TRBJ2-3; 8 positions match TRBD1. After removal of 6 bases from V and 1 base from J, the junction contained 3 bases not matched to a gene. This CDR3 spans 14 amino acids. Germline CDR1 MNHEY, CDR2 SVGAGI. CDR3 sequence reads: CASRRTGRTDTQYF. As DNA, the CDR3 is TGTGCCAGCAGACGGACAGGGCGCACAGATACGCAGTATTTT.

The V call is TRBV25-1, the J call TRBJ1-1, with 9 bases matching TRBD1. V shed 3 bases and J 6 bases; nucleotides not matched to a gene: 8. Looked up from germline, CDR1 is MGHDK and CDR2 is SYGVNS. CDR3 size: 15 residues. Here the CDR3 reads CASSDPQGAVPEAFF. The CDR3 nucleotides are TGTGCCAGCAGTGACCCACAGGGGGCGGTTCCTGAAGCTTTCTTT.

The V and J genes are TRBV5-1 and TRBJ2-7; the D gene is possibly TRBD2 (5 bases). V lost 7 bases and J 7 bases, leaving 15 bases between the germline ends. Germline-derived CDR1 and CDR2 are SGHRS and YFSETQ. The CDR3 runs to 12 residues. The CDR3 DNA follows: TGCGCCAGCCGCCTCAGCGGTGGGGAGCAGTACTTC. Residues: CASRLSGGEQYF. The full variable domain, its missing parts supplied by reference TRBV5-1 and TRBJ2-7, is KAGVTQTPRYLIKTRGQQVTLSCSPISGHRSVSWYQQTPGQGLQFLFEYFSETQRNKGNFPGRFSGRQFSNSRSEMNVSTLELGDSALYLCASRLSGGEQYFGPGTRLTVT.

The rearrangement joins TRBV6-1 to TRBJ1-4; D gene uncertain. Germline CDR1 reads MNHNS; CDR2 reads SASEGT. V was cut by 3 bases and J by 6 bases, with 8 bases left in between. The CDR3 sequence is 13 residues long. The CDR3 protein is CASSEQRYEKLFF. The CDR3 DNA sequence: TGTGCCAGCAGTGAGCAGAGGTATGAAAAACTGTTTTTT.

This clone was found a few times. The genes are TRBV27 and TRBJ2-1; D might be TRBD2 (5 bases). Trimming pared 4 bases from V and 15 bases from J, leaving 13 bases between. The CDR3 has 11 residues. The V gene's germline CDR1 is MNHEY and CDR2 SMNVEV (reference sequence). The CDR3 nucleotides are TGTGCCAGCAGTTCCCAACAAGCGGTGTTCTTC. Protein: CASSSQQAVFF.

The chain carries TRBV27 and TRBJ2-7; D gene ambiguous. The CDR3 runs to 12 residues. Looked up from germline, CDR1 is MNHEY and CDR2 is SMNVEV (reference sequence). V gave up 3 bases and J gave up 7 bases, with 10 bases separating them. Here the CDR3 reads CASSFRLGEQYF. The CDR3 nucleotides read TGTGCCAGCAGTTTTAGGCTGGGGGAGCAGTACTTC.

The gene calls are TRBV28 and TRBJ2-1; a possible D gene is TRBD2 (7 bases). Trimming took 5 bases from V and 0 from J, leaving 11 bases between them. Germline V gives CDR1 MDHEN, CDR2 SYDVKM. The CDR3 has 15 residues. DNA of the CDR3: TGTGCCAGCAGTCGGGGGGCAATCTCCTACAATGAGCAGTTCTTC. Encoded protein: CASSRGAISYNEQFF.

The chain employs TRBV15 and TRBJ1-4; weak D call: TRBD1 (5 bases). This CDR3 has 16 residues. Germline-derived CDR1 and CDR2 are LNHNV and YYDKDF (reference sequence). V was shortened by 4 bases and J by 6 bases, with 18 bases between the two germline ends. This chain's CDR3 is CATSTRQPLTYEKLFF. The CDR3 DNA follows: TGTGCCACCAGCACAAGACAGCCGCTTACTTATGAAAAACTGTTTTTT.

CDR3 DNA sequence: TGCAGCGTGGCCCCGCGCGGGGGGTCAGACAATGAGCAGTTCTTC. Its protein is CSVAPRGGSDNEQFF. The rearrangement links TRBV29-1 to TRBJ2-1; 8 nucleotides align to TRBD2. Germline V gene lookup returns CDR1 SQVTM and CDR2 ANQGSEA. The CDR3 is 15 amino acids. Trimming cost V 6 bases and J 5 bases; bases outside gene matches: 12.

The CDR3 sequence is CASKEAGGPYNEQFF. The CDR3 nucleotides are TGCGCCAGCAAGGAAGCGGGAGGGCCCTACAATGAGCAGTTCTTC. The chain combines TRBV5-1 with TRBJ2-1; 10 positions agree with TRBD2. With 6 bases clipped from V and 2 bases from J, the junction kept 5 bases outside the gene matches. There are 15 residues in the CDR3. Germline assignment: CDR1 SGHRS and CDR2 YFSETQ.

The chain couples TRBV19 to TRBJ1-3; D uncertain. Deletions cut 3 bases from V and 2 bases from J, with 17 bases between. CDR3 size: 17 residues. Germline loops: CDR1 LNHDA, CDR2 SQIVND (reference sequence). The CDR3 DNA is TGTGCCAGTAGTATTCACGACCGCACGGCTCCTGGAAACACCATATATTTT. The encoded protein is CASSIHDRTAPGNTIYF.

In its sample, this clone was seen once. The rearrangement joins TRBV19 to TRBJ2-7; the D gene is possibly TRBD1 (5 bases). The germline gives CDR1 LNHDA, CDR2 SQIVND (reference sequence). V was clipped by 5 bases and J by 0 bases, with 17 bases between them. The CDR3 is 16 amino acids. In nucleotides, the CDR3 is TGTGCCAGTAGTCCAGACCCCCGACAGTTCTCCTACGAGCAGTACTTC. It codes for CASSPDPRQFSYEQYF.

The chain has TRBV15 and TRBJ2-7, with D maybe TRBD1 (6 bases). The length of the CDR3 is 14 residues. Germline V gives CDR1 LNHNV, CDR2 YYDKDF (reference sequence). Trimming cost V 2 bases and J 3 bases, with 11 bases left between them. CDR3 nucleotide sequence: TGTGCCACCAGCAGACTGGGCAGGGGCTACGAGCAGTACTTC. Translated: CATSRLGRGYEQYF.

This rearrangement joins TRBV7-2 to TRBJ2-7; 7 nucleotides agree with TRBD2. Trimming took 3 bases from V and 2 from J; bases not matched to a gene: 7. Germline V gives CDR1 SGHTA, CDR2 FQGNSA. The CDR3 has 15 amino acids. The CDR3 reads CASSFNGGGAYEQYF. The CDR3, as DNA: TGTGCCAGCAGCTTTAACGGGGGAGGGGCCTACGAGCAGTACTTC.